A few counts support the clone carrying this T cell receptor (beta chain). Its antigen is unidentified. Multiplex PCR amplified TCR beta CDR3 with 32 V and 13 J primers. TCRdb redid the calling of the multiplex PCR reads with MiXCR, one entry per CDR3 protein. The table shows 3,000 or so distinct CDR3 sequences, with roughly a sixth occurring only once. The authors used roughly 600 ng of bulk tumor genomic DNA per sample as template. Spaced far apart, several biopsies were taken from each primary tumor during surgery. Patients with untreated, newly diagnosed non-small cell lung cancer underwent curative surgery. These data originate in a study of immune heterogeneity within non-small cell lung tumors. The V gene lost 2 bases and the J gene lost 4 bases, with 10 bases spanning the gap. Germline V gene sequence: CDR1 SGHRS, CDR2 YFSETQ. The CDR3 length is 14 residues. Findings of the study overall: T-cell receptor beta clonotypes at high frequency differed largely between individual patients. High-frequency clones unique to single sites coexisted with identical dominant CDR3 beta clonotypes that recurred across tumor sites within a patient.

This receptor was identified in a man in his fifties or sixties with non-small cell lung cancer. Input material: lung tumor tissue. The chain employs TRBV5-1 and TRBJ1-3, with D perhaps TRBD1 (6 bases). CDR3 region: CASSFGGSGNTIYF. The CDR3 bases are TGCGCCAGCAGCTTTGGGGGCTCGGGAAACACCATATATTTT.